Each of the 16 T cell receptor beta chains below was sequenced from the same sample in a study of CD8 T cells in Susac syndrome. RNA, at about 0.45 to 1 ug, was reverse transcribed with random hexamers. TCRdb processed the immunoSEQ multiplex PCR reads anew with MiXCR; each CDR3 protein has one entry. This sample has hundreds of thousands of distinct CDR3 sequences, with approximately 91% found just once. Specimen: CD8+ T cells from PBMCs. These receptors came from a human donor with multiple sclerosis.

J is TRBJ2-7 and V is TRBV5-1; D may be TRBD1 (6 bases). Germline V lookup: CDR1 SGHRS, CDR2 YFSETQ. CDR3 length: 16 residues. Trimming left V 2 bases short and J 1 base short, with 16 bases between. CDR3: CASSLTSGEYSYEQYF. The CDR3 bases are TGCGCCAGCAGCTTAACTTCAGGGGAGTATTCCTACGAGCAGTACTTC.

The chain combines TRBV19 with TRBJ1-1, with D perhaps TRBD1 (5 bases). There are 14 residues in the CDR3. CDR1 is LNHDA, CDR2 SQIVND, per germline (reference sequence). The V gene lost 6 bases and the J gene lost 1 base, with 12 bases spanning the gap. In nucleotides, the CDR3 is TGTGCCAGTAGCGGCTTGGGGGGGAACACTGAAGCTTTCTTT. Translation: CASSGLGGNTEAFF.

J is TRBJ2-3 and V is TRBV27; 11 nucleotides agree with TRBD2. Per the germline V gene, CDR1 is MNHEY and CDR2 is SMNVEV (reference sequence). V trimming: 7 bases; J trimming: 4 bases; junction bases outside the gene matches: 7. This CDR3 has 15 amino acids. CDR3 DNA: TGTGCCAGCACCACACTAGCGGGGGTCGCAGATACGCAGTATTTT. This gives the protein CASTTLAGVADTQYF.

This chain joins TRBV5-1 and TRBJ2-1, with 8 bases identical to TRBD2. Germline V gene sequence: CDR1 SGHRS, CDR2 YFSETQ. With 5 bases clipped from V and 8 bases from J, the junction kept 9 bases outside the gene matches. The CDR3 runs to 14 residues. CDR3 coding DNA: TGCGCCAGCAGACGGGAGGGCCGGGGGGATGAGCAGTTCTTC. As protein: CASRREGRGDEQFF.

The CDR3 is CASSPAGASYGYTF. Here the CDR3 DNA reads TGTGCCAGCAGCCCCGCCGGTGCCTCCTATGGCTACACCTTC. This chain joins TRBV13 and TRBJ1-2; no reliable D call. V was shortened by 5 bases and J by 4 bases, with 14 bases between the two germline ends. The CDR3 is 14 amino acids. Germline CDR1 reads PRHDT; CDR2 reads FYEKMQ (reference sequence).

V usage is TRBV27 and J usage is TRBJ1-2; D perhaps matches TRBD1 (5 bases). CDR1 MNHEY and CDR2 SMNVEV come from the germline V gene (reference sequence). The CDR3 has 14 residues. V lost 5 bases and J lost 6, with 16 bases in between. CDR3: CASSESQAGHGYTF. CDR3 in DNA: TGTGCCAGCAGTGAATCCCAAGCAGGGCATGGCTACACCTTC.

The rearrangement uses TRBV4-3 and TRBJ2-7; possibly TRBD1 or TRBD2 for D (5 bases each). This CDR3 is built from 16 residues. V was clipped by 0 bases and J by 3 bases, with 15 bases between them. Germline loops: CDR1 LGHNA, CDR2 YSLEER. As DNA, the CDR3 is TGCGCCAGCAGCCAAGATATGAGGGGTGTTATCTACGAGCAGTACTTC. Translating it yields CASSQDMRGVIYEQYF.

The chain carries TRBV28 and TRBJ1-5; 10 positions match TRBD1. The CDR3 is 14 residues long. Germline assignment: CDR1 MDHEN and CDR2 SYDVKM. With V trimmed by 4 bases and J by 6 bases, 3 bases remained unmatched. The CDR3 loop is CASSSRQGAQPQHF. DNA for the CDR3: TGTGCCAGCAGTTCCCGACAGGGGGCTCAGCCCCAGCATTTT.

This clonotype was detected a few times. The rearrangement uses TRBV30 and TRBJ2-1; D gene ambiguous. Germline CDR1 reads GTSNPN; CDR2 reads SVGIG (reference sequence). V lost 0 bases to trimming and J lost 1 base, with 4 bases between them. The CDR3 is made up of 13 amino acids. CDR3 in amino acids: CAWSVGSYNEQFF. Here the CDR3 DNA reads TGTGCCTGGAGTGTCGGATCCTACAATGAGCAGTTCTTC.

The CDR3 spells CSDPAGGRANTGELFF. The CDR3 DNA sequence: TGCAGTGACCCAGCGGGAGGCCGCGCGAACACCGGGGAGCTGTTTTTT. The genes are TRBV20-1 and TRBJ2-2; 9 bases are a match to TRBD2. Trimming removed 7 bases from V and 0 bases from J; junction bases left unmatched: 9. Germline V lookup: CDR1 DFQATT, CDR2 SNEGSKA (reference sequence). This CDR3 region has 16 residues.

V gene TRBV7-8 combines with J gene TRBJ2-2; D is perhaps TRBD1 (5 bases). The V and J ends lost 0 bases and 6 bases respectively, with 14 bases between them. Germline V gene lookup returns CDR1 SGHVS and CDR2 FQNEAQ. This CDR3 contains 16 residues. This CDR3 is CASSLAQWEGAGELFF. The CDR3 nucleotides read TGTGCCAGCAGCTTAGCGCAATGGGAAGGGGCCGGGGAGCTGTTTTTT.

This clonotype came up once. V and J are TRBV29-1 and TRBJ2-7; D gene unclear. Germline V gene sequence: CDR1 SQVTM, CDR2 ANQGSEA. V was pared by 5 bases and J by 2 bases, with 10 bases between. The CDR3 consists of 12 residues. CDR3 amino acids: CSVLESTYEQYF. The CDR3, as DNA: TGCAGCGTTCTAGAAAGTACCTACGAGCAGTACTTC.

V gene TRBV4-1 combines with J gene TRBJ1-2; D is unresolved. CDR3 size: 17 residues. V lost 4 bases to trimming and J lost 0 bases, with 18 bases between them. Germline loops: CDR1 MGHRA, CDR2 YSYEKL. CDR3 nucleotide sequence: TGCGCCAGCAGCCCCACGGACGTCGGGCTCGCTAACTATGGCTACACCTTC. Its protein product is CASSPTDVGLANYGYTF.

The chain employs TRBV9 and TRBJ2-7; D not resolved. V lost 0 bases and J lost 4, with 11 bases in between. Germline V lookup: CDR1 SGDLS, CDR2 YYNGEE. The CDR3 loop spans 14 amino acids. CDR3 sequence reads: CASSVAPGFYEQYF. CDR3 nucleotides: TGTGCCAGCAGCGTAGCCCCGGGCTTTTACGAGCAGTACTTC.

The chain uses TRBV28 and TRBJ2-5; 11 bases align to TRBD1. The junction had 5 bases not matched to a gene; V was cut back by 3 bases and J by 5 bases. The CDR3 loop spans 15 amino acids. Germline assignment: CDR1 MDHEN and CDR2 SYDVKM. The CDR3 loop reads CASSFWDRGAETQYF. In DNA, the CDR3 is TGTGCCAGCAGTTTTTGGGACAGGGGGGCGGAGACCCAGTACTTC.

The chain carries TRBV9 and TRBJ2-1; TRBD2 matches 7 bases. With 0 bases clipped from V and 6 bases from J, the junction kept 9 bases outside the gene matches. CDR3 length equals 16 residues. Germline V gene lookup returns CDR1 SGDLS and CDR2 YYNGEE. The CDR3 nucleotides read TGTGCCAGCAGCGTAGGTTCCGCGGGGGATTTCAATGAGCAGTTCTTC. This translates into CASSVGSAGDFNEQFF.